The sequence of this T cell receptor beta chain was determined in a study of T cells expressing NK-cell markers. Study-wide context: It was from sorted CD3+CD56+NKG2C+, CD3+CD56+NKG2C- and CD3+CD56-NKG2C+ T cells that TCR beta repertoires came. With respect to HCMV, most of the eight sequenced donors were seropositive, and one was seronegative.

The CDR3 consists of 14 residues. The germline V gene encodes CDR1 DFQATT and CDR2 SNEGSKA (reference sequence). TCR beta libraries carry UMIs added by 5'RACE template switching. TCRdb reanalyzed the 5' RACE reads, giving one entry per CDR3 protein sequence and no DNA. The sample has some 500,000 distinct CDR3 sequences. The sample taken for sequencing was blood T cells: a sorted CD56 or NKG2C T cell subset, CD4+ or CD8+ T cells, or bulk PBMC T cells (not recorded which). The chain links TRBV20-1 to TRBJ1-1; lacking DNA, the TRBD1 call made by TCRdb goes unchecked. This clonotype was obtained from a woman aged 45-60 years in good health. CDR3 in amino acids: CSAREIRGNTEAFF.